A single sample gave rise to the 20 T cell receptor beta chains below, sequenced in a study of T cells after yellow fever vaccination. TCRdb independently ran MiXCR on the 5' RACE reads; one entry per CDR3 protein. The repertoire holds roughly 190,000 distinct CDR3 sequences, approximately 10% seen once, with 36% in the top ten. Sequencing was performed on CD8+ T cells sorted from PBMCs, taken 15 days after the yellow fever booster vaccination. Receptors originate from a man between 18 and 35 years old who received the YFV17D yellow fever vaccine.

V is TRBV28 and J is TRBJ1-5; tentatively, D is TRBD1 (5 bases). In germline, CDR1 is MDHEN, CDR2 SYDVKM. With 3 bases removed from V and 1 base from J, the gap between germline ends came to 16 bases. This CDR3 contains 17 residues. This chain's CDR3 is CASSFPGRHLSNQPQHF. For the CDR3, the DNA is TGTGCCAGCAGTTTCCCGGGACGGCACTTAAGCAATCAGCCCCAGCATTTT.

This clonotype was recorded many times. The rearrangement uses TRBV4-3 and TRBJ2-2; D gene unclear. CDR1 is LGHNA, CDR2 YSLEER, per germline. CDR3 size: 13 residues. Trimming shortened V by 7 bases and J by 0 bases, and 6 bases separated the two germline ends. Written as DNA, the CDR3 is TGCGCCAGCAAGGCAGCGAACACCGGGGAGCTGTTTTTT. Its protein is CASKAANTGELFF.

V and J are TRBV5-5 and TRBJ2-3; no reliable D call. The CDR3 length is 14 residues. Per germline, CDR1 SGHKS and CDR2 YYEKEE (reference sequence). V was pared by 4 bases and J by 0 bases, with 9 bases between. This chain's CDR3 is CASSPGTSTDTQYF. CDR3 nucleotide sequence: TGTGCCAGCAGCCCTGGAACAAGCACAGATACGCAGTATTTT.

This clonotype appeared a few times. For the CDR3, the DNA is TGTGCCAGCTCACCTCTACCCGACTACGAGCAGTACTTC. This encodes CASSPLPDYEQYF. This sequence joins TRBV18 and TRBJ2-7, with D hard to call. CDR3 length equals 13 residues. Germline lookup yields CDR1 KGHSH and CDR2 LQKENI. Trimming left V 3 bases short and J 3 bases short, with 9 bases between.

The chain uses TRBV6-6 and TRBJ2-3; D is unclear. V lost 6 bases and J 3 bases, leaving 16 bases between the germline ends. The CDR3 totals 15 residues. Germline V gives CDR1 MNHNY, CDR2 SVGAGI (reference sequence). CDR3 protein: CASSEDRWATDTQYF. The CDR3 nucleotides are TGTGCCAGCAGCGAAGATCGGTGGGCAACAGATACGCAGTATTTT.

This clonotype has ten or more counts. The chain employs TRBV7-9 and TRBJ2-7, with D hard to call. V lost 5 bases, J lost 3 bases, and 8 bases lay in between. CDR3 length: 12 residues. Germline V gene lookup returns CDR1 SEHNR and CDR2 FQNEAQ (reference sequence). The CDR3 loop is CASSAGHYEQYF. The CDR3 DNA reads TGTGCCAGCAGCGCCGGCCACTACGAGCAGTACTTC.

The chain is built from TRBV3-1 and TRBJ2-5; a weak D match, TRBD2 (7 bases). CDR1 and CDR2 (germline): LGHDT, YNNKEL (reference sequence). V was clipped by 4 bases and J by 1 base, with 19 bases between them. The CDR3 totals 17 residues. CDR3 nucleotide sequence: TGTGCCAGCAGCCTCAGCGGGGAGGGGGGGCTCCAAGAGACCCAGTACTTC. It is translated as CASSLSGEGGLQETQYF.

In DNA form, the CDR3 reads TGTGCCAGCAGTGGCGGGACAGGGGATAATCAGCCCCAGCATTTT. This codes for CASSGGTGDNQPQHF. The J gene is TRBJ1-5, the V gene TRBV2, with 10 bases lining up with TRBD1. The CDR3 consists of 15 residues. V shed 4 bases, J shed 4 bases, and the junction held 4 bases outside the gene matches. Germline values: CDR1 SNHLY, CDR2 FYNNEI. Together with reference TRBV2 and TRBJ1-5, the CDR3 gives the full variable domain: EPEVTQTPSHQVTQMGQEVILRCVPISNHLYFYWYRQILGQKVEFLVSFYNNEISEKSEIFDDQFSVERPDGSNFTLKIRSTKLEDSAMYFCASSGGTGDNQPQHFGDGTRLSIL.

This clonotype was detected only a few times. J is TRBJ1-5 and V is TRBV23-1, with TRBD1 matching over 8 bases. TRBV23-1 is marked as an open reading frame, function uncertain. The V gene end was trimmed by 0 bases and the J gene end by 2 bases; junction bases not matched to a gene: 12. The CDR3 contains 19 residues. The CDR3 DNA reads as TGCGCCAGCAGTCAATCCGTCAGAACAGGGGGGACGCGCAATCAGCCCCAGCATTTT. It codes for CASSQSVRTGGTRNQPQHF.

This clonotype was observed at least ten times. The J gene is TRBJ2-5, the V gene TRBV4-1, with D perhaps TRBD2 (5 bases). The CDR3 covers 15 residues. The V and J ends lost 0 bases and 7 bases respectively, with 15 bases between them. Germline-derived CDR1 and CDR2 are MGHRA and YSYEKL. The CDR3 nucleotides read TGCGCCAGCAGCCAAGACCACTCTCTCCGGGGGACCCAGTACTTC. It codes for CASSQDHSLRGTQYF.

CDR3 DNA sequence: TGTGCCAGCAGCTTTTTCGCCTCAGCCGGGACCCGGGAGCAGTTCTTC. Translation gives CASSFFASAGTREQFF. The rearrangement joins TRBV7-2 to TRBJ2-1, with D perhaps being TRBD1 or TRBD2 (5 bases each). Germline lookup yields CDR1 SGHTA and CDR2 FQGNSA. The V and J ends lost 3 bases and 10 bases respectively, with 22 bases between them. The CDR3 length is 16 residues.

This clonotype was detected ten times or more. J is TRBJ2-2 and V is TRBV6-6; D possibly corresponds to TRBD1 (5 bases). Per germline, CDR1 MNHNY and CDR2 SVGAGI (reference sequence). The CDR3 loop spans 15 amino acids. Trimming pared 5 bases from V and 6 bases from J, leaving 16 bases between. In DNA form, the CDR3 reads TGTGCCAGCAGTCCCCCCCCAGGGTTTGCCGGGGAGCTGTTTTTT. It encodes CASSPPPGFAGELFF.

This clonotype was detected a few times. The chain links TRBV11-2 to TRBJ2-5; 7 bases line up with TRBD2. CDR1 is SGHAT, CDR2 FQNNGV, per germline. This CDR3 has 17 amino acids. V shed 4 bases, J shed 3 bases, and the junction held 14 bases outside the gene matches. The CDR3 nucleotides are TGTGCCAGCAGCTCGCGACCCAAGGCGGGAGAGGAAGAGACCCAGTACTTC. It codes for CASSSRPKAGEEETQYF.

Turning to this clonotype: The junction shows a germline mismatch at one end, possibly a read error. The chain employs TRBV2 and TRBJ2-7, with D perhaps TRBD1 (6 bases). This CDR3 spans 15 amino acids. Germline V gene lookup returns CDR1 SNHLY and CDR2 FYNNEI. The CDR3 nucleotides are TGTGCCAGCAGCGAAGGACAGATAGGCTCCTACGAGCAGTACTTC. Translating gives CASSEGQIGSYEQYF.

This clonotype was seen a handful of times. This rearrangement joins TRBV6-5 to TRBJ2-7; 12 positions match TRBD2. Germline V CDR1 and CDR2: MNHEY, SVGAGI. The CDR3 loop spans 15 amino acids. The trim removed 2 bases at V and 1 base at J, leaving 0 bases unmatched. DNA for the CDR3: TGTGCCAGCAGTTACGGACTAGCGGGGTCCTACGAGCAGTACTTC. Its translation: CASSYGLAGSYEQYF.

This clonotype was seen only a few times. This sequence joins TRBV2 and TRBJ2-3, with D perhaps TRBD1 (5 bases). The V gene's germline CDR1 is SNHLY and CDR2 FYNNEI. This CDR3 has 13 residues. Trimming pared 9 bases from V and 0 bases from J, leaving 10 bases between. The CDR3 DNA reads TGTGCCAGGGAGACAGTGAGCACAGATACGCAGTATTTT. It codes for CARETVSTDTQYF.

This clonotype was seen a handful of times. The chain uses TRBV12-3 or TRBV12-4 and TRBJ2-4; D not resolved. With 3 bases removed from V and 0 bases from J, the gap between germline ends came to 12 bases. This CDR3 region has 16 residues. CDR3 in DNA: TGTGCCAGCAGTTTGCTCGGCACCTTAGCCAAAAACATTCAGTACTTC. As protein: CASSLLGTLAKNIQYF.

This clonotype was observed a handful of times. The chain combines TRBV9 with TRBJ2-1; TRBD2 matches 12 bases. Germline V CDR1 and CDR2: SGDLS, YYNGEE. With 3 bases clipped from V and 10 bases from J, the junction kept 8 bases outside the gene matches. The CDR3 has 15 residues. The CDR3 bases are TGTGCCAGCAGCGCGTCTAGCGGGGGGGCACGGGAGCAGTTCTTC. Translating it yields CASSASSGGAREQFF. The full variable domain, completed using reference TRBV9 and TRBJ2-1, is DSGVTQTPKHLITATGQRVTLRCSPRSGDLSVYWYQQSLDQGLQFLIQYYNGEERAKGNILERFSAQQFPDLHSELNLSSLELGDSALYFCASSASSGGAREQFFGPGTRLTVL.

V and J are TRBV4-1 and TRBJ2-5, with 8 bases lining up with TRBD1. V gave up 1 base and J gave up 5 bases; unmatched junction bases: 9. The CDR3 sequence is 16 residues long. Germline assignment: CDR1 MGHRA and CDR2 YSYEKL. The CDR3 loop reads CASSQGGQGGGETQYF. The CDR3 region has the DNA TGCGCCAGCAGCCAAGGCGGACAGGGTGGAGGGGAGACCCAGTACTTC.

The chain recombines TRBV6-2 or TRBV6-3 with TRBJ2-3, with D possibly called TRBD1 or TRBD2 (5 bases each). Trimming removed 0 bases from V and 7 bases from J, with 14 bases in between. This CDR3 has 15 amino acids. CDR1 is MNHEY, CDR2 SVGEGT, per germline. The chain's CDR3 is CASSYSGPTPYTQYF. The CDR3 region has the DNA TGTGCCAGCAGTTACTCGGGACCCACGCCCTATACGCAGTATTTT.